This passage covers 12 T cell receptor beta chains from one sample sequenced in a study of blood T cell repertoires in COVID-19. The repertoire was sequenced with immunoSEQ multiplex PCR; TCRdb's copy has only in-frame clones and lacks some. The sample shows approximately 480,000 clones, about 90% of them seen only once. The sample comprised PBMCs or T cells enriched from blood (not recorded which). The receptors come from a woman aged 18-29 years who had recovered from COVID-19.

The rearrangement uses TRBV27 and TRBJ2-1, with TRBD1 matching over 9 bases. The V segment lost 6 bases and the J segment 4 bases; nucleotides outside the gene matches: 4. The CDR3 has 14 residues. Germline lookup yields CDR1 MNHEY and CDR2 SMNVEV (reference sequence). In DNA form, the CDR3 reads TGTGCCAGCAGCCCTGGACAGGGGTACAATGAGCAGTTCTTC. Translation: CASSPGQGYNEQFF.

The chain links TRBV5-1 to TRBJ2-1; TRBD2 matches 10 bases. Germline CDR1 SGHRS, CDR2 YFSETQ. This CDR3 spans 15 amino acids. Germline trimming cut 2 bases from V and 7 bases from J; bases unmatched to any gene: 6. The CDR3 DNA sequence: TGCGCCAGCAGCTTAGCGGGGGGGCCGGGGAATGAGCAGTTCTTC. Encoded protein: CASSLAGGPGNEQFF.

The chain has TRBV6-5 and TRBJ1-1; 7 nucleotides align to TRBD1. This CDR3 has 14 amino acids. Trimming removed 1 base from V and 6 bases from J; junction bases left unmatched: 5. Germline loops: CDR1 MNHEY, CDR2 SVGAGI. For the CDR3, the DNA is TGTGCCAGCAGTTACTTTACAGGGGCCGCTGAAGCTTTCTTT. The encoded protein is CASSYFTGAAEAFF.

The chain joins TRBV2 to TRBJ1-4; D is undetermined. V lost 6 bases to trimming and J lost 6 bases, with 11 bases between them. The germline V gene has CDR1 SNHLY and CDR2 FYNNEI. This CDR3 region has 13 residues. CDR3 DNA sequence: TGTGCCAGCAGCCCCCCGGGAGATGAAAAACTGTTTTTT. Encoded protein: CASSPPGDEKLFF.

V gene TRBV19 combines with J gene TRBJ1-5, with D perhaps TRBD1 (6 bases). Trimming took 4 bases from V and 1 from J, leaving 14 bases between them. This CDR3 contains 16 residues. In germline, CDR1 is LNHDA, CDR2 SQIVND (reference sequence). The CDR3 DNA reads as TGTGCCAGTAGTAATGCCAGGGGACGGAGCAATCAGCCCCAGCATTTT. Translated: CASSNARGRSNQPQHF.

The CDR3 reads CSASRAAGGRNEQFF. The CDR3 DNA reads TGCAGTGCTAGTCGGGCGGCGGGGGGGCGAAATGAGCAGTTCTTC. The chain uses TRBV20-1 and TRBJ2-1; the match to TRBD2 covers 9 bases. CDR1 and CDR2 from the germline V gene are DFQATT and SNEGSKA (reference sequence). V shed 3 bases, J shed 7 bases, and the junction held 10 bases outside the gene matches. This CDR3 has 15 amino acids.

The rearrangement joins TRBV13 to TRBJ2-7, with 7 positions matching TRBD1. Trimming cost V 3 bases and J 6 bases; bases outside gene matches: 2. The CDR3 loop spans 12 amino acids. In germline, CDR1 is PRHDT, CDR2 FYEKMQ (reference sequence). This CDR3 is CASSLGTAEQYF. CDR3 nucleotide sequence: TGTGCCAGCAGCTTGGGGACAGCCGAGCAGTACTTC.

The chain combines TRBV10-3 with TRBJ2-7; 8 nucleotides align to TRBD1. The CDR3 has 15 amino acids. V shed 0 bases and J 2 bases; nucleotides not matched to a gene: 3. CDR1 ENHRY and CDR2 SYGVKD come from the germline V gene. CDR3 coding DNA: TGTGCCATCAGTGAGTCGGGGACAGGCGCCTACGAGCAGTACTTC. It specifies CAISESGTGAYEQYF.

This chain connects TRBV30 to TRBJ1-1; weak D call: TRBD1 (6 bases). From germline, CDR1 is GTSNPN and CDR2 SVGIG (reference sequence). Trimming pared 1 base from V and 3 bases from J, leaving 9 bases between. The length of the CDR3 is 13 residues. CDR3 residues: CAWSEDRYTEAFF. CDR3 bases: TGTGCCTGGAGTGAGGACAGATACACTGAAGCTTTCTTT. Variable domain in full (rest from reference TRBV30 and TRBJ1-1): SQTIHQWPATLVQPVGSPLSLECTVEGTSNPNLYWYRQAAGRGLQLLFYSVGIGQISSEVPQNLSASRPQDRQFILSSKKLLLSDSGFYLCAWSEDRYTEAFFGQGTRLTVV.

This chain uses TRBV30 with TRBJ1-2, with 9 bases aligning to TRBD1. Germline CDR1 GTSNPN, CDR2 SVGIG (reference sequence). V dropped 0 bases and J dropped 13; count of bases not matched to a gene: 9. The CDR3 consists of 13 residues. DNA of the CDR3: TGTGCCTGGAGTGTACGATGGGACAGGGACCCCACCTTC. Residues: CAWSVRWDRDPTF.

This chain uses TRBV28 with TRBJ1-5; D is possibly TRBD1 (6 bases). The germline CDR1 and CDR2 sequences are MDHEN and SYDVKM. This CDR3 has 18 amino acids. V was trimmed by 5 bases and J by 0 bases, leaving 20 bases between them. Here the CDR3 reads CASSPFRGGEYSNQPQHF. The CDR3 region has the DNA TGTGCCAGCAGTCCCTTTAGGGGGGGAGAGTATAGCAATCAGCCCCAGCATTTT. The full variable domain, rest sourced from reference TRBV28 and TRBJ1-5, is DVKVTQSSRYLVKRTGEKVFLECVQDMDHENMFWYRQDPGLGLRLIYFSYDVKMKEKGDIPEGYSVSREKKERFSLILESASTNQTSMYLCASSPFRGGEYSNQPQHFGDGTRLSIL.

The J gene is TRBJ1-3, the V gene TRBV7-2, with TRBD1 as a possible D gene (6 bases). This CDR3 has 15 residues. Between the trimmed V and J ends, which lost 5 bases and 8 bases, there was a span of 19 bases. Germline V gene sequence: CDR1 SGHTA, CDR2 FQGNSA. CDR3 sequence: CASSPGTTSWDTIYF. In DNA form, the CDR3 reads TGTGCCAGCAGCCCAGGGACAACCTCGTGGGACACCATATATTTT.